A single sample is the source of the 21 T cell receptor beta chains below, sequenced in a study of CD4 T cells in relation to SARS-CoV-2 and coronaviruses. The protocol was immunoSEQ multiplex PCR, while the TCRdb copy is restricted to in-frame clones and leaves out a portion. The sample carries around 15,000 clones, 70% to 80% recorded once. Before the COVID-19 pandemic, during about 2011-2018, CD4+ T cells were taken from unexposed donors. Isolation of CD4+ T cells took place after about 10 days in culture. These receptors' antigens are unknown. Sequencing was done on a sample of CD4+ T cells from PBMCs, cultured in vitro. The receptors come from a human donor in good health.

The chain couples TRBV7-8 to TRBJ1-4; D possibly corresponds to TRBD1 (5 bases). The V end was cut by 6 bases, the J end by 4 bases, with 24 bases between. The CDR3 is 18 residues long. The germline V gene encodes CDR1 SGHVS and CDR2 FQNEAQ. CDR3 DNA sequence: TGTGCCAGCAGTACCGGGACCCCGAGCGAATTGGGTAATGAAAAACTGTTTTTT. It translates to CASSTGTPSELGNEKLFF.

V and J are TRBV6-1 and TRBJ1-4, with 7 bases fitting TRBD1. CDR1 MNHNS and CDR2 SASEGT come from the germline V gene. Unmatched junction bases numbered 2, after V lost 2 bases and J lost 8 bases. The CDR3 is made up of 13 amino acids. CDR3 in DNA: TGTGCCAGCAGTGAACAGGGGGACGAAAAACTGTTTTTT. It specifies CASSEQGDEKLFF.

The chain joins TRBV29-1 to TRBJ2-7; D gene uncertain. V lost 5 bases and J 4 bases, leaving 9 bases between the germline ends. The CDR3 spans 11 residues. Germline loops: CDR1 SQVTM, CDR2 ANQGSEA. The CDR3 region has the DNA TGCAGCGTTAGCGACGGATACGAGCAGTACTTC. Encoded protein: CSVSDGYEQYF.

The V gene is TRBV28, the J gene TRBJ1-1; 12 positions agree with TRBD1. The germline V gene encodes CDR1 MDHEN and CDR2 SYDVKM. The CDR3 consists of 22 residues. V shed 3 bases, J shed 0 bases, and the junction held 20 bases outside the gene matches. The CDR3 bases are TGTGCCAGCAGTTTGGGGGTATTATCCCGGGACAGGGGGCGCCCCGTGAACACTGAAGCTTTCTTT. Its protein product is CASSLGVLSRDRGRPVNTEAFF.

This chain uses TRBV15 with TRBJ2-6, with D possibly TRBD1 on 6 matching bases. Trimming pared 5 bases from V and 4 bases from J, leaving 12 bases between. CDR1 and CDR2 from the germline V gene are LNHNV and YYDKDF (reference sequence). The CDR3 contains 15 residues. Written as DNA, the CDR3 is TGTGCCACCAGCCATGGACAGATCGGGGCCAACGTCCTGACTTTC. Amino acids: CATSHGQIGANVLTF. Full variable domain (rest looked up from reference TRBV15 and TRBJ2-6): DAMVIQNPRYQVTQFGKPVTLSCSQTLNHNVMYWYQQKSSQAPKLLFHYYDKDFNNEADTPDNFQSRRPNTSFCFLDIRSPGLGDTAMYLCATSHGQIGANVLTFGAGSRLTVL.

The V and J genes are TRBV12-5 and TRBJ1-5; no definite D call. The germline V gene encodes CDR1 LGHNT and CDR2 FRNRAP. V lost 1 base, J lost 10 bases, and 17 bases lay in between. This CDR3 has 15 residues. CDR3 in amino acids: CASGLGSTALEPQHF. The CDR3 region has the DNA TGTGCTAGTGGTTTGGGATCGACGGCGCTGGAACCCCAGCATTTT.

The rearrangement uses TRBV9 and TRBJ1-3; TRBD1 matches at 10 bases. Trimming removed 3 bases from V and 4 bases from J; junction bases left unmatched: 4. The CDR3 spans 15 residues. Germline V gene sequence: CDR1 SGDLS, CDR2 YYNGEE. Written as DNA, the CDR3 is TGTGCCAGCAGCGGGGGACAGGGGAACGGAAACACCATATATTTT. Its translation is CASSGGQGNGNTIYF.

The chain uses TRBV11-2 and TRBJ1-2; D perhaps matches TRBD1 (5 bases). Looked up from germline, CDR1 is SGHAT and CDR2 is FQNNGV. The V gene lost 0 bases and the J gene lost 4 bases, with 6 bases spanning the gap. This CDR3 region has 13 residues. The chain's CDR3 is CASSLDQGYGYTF. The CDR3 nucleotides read TGTGCCAGCAGCTTAGATCAGGGCTATGGCTACACCTTC.

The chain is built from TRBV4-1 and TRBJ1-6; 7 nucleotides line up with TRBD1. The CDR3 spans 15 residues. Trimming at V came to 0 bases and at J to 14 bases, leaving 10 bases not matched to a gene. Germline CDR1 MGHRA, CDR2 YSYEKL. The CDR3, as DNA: TGCGCCAGCAGCCAAGACAGGGGGGTGATGTTGTCCCTCCACTTT. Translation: CASSQDRGVMLSLHF.

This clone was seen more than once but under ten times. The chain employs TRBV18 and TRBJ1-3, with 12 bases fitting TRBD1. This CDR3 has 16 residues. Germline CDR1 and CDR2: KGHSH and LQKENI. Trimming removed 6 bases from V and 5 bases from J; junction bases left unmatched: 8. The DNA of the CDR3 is TGTGCCAGCTCCCCCTCGGGACAGGGGGCTCGAAACACCATATATTTT. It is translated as CASSPSGQGARNTIYF.

In nucleotides, the CDR3 is TGTGCCAGCACCCAATCGGGACTAGCCGAGTTGCGGGGGCAGTTCTTC. This encodes CASTQSGLAELRGQFF. The chain links TRBV2 to TRBJ2-1; TRBD2 agrees at 9 bases. Trimming removed 7 bases from V and 12 bases from J; junction bases left unmatched: 19. CDR3 size: 16 residues. Germline V gene lookup returns CDR1 SNHLY and CDR2 FYNNEI.

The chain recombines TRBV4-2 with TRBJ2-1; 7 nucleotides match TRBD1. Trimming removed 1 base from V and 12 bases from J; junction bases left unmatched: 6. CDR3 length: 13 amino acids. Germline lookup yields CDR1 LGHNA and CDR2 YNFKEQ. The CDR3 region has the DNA TGTGCCAGCAGCCAAGTATCAGACAGGGCGCAGTTCTTC. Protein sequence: CASSQVSDRAQFF.

The DNA for the CDR3 is TGTGCCAGCAGTTACTCCTTTCGAGACAATGAGCAGTTCTTC. It translates to CASSYSFRDNEQFF. The chain carries TRBV6-5 and TRBJ2-1; D unresolved. Germline V gene sequence: CDR1 MNHEY, CDR2 SVGAGI. The V end lost 0 bases, the J end lost 5 bases, and 8 bases lay between the germline ends. The CDR3 consists of 14 residues.

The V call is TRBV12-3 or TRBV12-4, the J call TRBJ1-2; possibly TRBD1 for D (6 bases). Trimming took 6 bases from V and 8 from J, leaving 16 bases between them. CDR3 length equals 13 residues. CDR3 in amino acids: CASRIQGLEGYTF. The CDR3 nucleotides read TGTGCCAGCAGAATCCAGGGGTTAGAGGGCTACACCTTC.

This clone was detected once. Here the CDR3 reads CASSQIRGSYNEQFF. The CDR3 coding sequence is TGTGCCAGCAGCCAAATCAGGGGCTCTTACAATGAGCAGTTCTTC. The chain links TRBV4-2 to TRBJ2-1, with D possibly being TRBD1 (6 bases). V was clipped by 2 bases and J by 4 bases, with 12 bases between them. Looked up from germline, CDR1 is LGHNA and CDR2 is YNFKEQ. CDR3 length: 15 amino acids.

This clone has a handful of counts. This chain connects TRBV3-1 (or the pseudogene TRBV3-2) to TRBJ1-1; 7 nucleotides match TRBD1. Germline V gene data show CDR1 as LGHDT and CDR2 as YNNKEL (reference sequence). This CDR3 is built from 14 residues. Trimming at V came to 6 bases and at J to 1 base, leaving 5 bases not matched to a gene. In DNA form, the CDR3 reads TGTGCCAGCAGTACCTGGACAGGGAACACTGAAGCTTTCTTT. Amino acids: CASSTWTGNTEAFF.

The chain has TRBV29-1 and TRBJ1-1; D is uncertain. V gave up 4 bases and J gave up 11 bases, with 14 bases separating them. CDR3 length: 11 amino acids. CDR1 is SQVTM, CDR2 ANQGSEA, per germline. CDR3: CSVAEGAGAFF. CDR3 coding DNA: TGCAGCGTTGCAGAGGGCGCGGGTGCTTTCTTT. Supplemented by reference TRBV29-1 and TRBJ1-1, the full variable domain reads SAVISQKPSRDICQRGTSLTIQCQVDSQVTMMFWYRQQPGQSLTLIATANQGSEATYESGFVIDKFPISRPNLTFSTLTVSNMSPEDSSIYLCSVAEGAGAFFGQGTRLTVV.

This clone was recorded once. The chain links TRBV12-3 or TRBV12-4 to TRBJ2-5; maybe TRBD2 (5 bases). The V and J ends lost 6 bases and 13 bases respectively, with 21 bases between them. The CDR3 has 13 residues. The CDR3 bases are TGTGCCAGCAGCGCCCCCCATCTAGCTGTAGTGTACTTC. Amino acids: CASSAPHLAVVYF.

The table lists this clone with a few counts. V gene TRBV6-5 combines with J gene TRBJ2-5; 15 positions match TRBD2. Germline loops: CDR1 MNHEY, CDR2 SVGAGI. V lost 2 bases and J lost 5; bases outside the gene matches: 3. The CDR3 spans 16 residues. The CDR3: CASSYTGTSGGETQYF. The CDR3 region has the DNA TGTGCCAGCAGTTACACAGGGACTAGCGGGGGGGAGACCCAGTACTTC.

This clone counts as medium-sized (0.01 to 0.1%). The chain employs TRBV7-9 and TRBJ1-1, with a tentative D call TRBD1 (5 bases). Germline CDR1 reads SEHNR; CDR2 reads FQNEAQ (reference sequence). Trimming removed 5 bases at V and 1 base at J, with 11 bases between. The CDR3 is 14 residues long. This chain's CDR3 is CASSPPGGNTEAFF. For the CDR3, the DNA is TGTGCCAGCAGCCCCCCGGGGGGGAACACTGAAGCTTTCTTT.

CDR3 region: CASSGLRSLYEQYF. The DNA of the CDR3 is TGTGCCAGCAGCGGGCTTAGGTCCCTCTACGAGCAGTACTTC. The chain employs TRBV5-6 and TRBJ2-7; D is undetermined. CDR1 is SGHDT and CDR2 is YYEEEE in the germline V gene. The length of the CDR3 is 14 residues. The germline V and J ends were trimmed by 4 bases and 3 bases, with 14 bases remaining between them.